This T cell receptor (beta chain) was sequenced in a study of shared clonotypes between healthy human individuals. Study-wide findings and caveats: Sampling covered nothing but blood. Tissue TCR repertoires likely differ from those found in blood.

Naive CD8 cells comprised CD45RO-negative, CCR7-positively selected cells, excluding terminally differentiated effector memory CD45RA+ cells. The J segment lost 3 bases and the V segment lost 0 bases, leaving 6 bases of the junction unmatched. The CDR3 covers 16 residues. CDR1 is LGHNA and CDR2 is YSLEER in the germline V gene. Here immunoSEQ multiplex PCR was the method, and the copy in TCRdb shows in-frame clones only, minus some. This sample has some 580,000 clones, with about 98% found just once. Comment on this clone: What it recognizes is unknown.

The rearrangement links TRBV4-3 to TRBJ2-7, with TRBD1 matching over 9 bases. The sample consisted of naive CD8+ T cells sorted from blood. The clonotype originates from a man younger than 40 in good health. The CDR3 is CASSQDSMTGGYEQYF. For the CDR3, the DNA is TGCGCCAGCAGCCAAGATTCAATGACAGGGGGCTACGAGCAGTACTTC.